This T cell receptor beta chain was retrieved from a study of technical replicates of blood from several donors. Measured with immunoSEQ multiplex PCR; TCRdb has only the in-frame clones, and not every one. The sample gives 58,000 or so clones, more than 75% of which show up once; roughly 4.6% is in the top ten. Trimming at V came to 4 bases and at J to 0 bases, leaving 5 bases not matched to a gene. Germline V gene sequence: CDR1 MNHEY, CDR2 SMNVEV (reference sequence). The length of the CDR3 is 15 residues. This chain uses TRBV27 with TRBJ2-5, with TRBD1 matching over 7 bases. The sequence was collected from a human donor in good health. Some clones in this sample may be carry-over from other donors' samples. The sequencing input was PBMCs. The CDR3, as DNA: TGTGCCAGCAGTTCGGACAGGACCTACCAAGAGACCCAGTACTTC. Translation: CASSSDRTYQETQYF.